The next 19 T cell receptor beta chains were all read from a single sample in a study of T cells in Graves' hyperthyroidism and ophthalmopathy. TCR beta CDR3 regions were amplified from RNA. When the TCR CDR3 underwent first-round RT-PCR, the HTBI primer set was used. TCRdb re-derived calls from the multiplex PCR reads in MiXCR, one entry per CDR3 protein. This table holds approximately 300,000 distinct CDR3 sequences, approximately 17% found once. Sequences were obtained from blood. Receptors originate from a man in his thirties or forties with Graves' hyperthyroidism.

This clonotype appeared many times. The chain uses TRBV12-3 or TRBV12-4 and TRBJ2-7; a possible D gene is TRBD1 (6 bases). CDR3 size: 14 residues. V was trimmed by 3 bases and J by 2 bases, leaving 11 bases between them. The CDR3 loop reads CASSFLQGPYEQYF. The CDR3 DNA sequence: TGTGCCAGCAGTTTTCTGCAGGGGCCCTACGAGCAGTACTTC.

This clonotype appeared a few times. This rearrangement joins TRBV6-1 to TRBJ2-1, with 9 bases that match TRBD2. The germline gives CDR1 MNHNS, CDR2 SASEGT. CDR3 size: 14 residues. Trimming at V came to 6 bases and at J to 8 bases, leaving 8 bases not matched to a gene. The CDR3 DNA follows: TGTGCCAGCAGGAGAGCGGGAGGAGTCGATGAGCAGTTCTTC. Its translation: CASRRAGGVDEQFF.

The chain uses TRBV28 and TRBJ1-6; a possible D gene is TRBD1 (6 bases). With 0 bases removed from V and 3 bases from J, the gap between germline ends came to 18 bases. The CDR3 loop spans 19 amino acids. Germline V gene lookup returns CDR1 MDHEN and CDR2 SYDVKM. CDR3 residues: CASSLWSTGMLLYNSPLHF. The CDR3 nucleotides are TGTGCCAGCAGTTTATGGTCAACAGGGATGCTACTCTATAATTCACCCCTCCACTTT. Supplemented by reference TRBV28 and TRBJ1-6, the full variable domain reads DVKVTQSSRYLVKRTGEKVFLECVQDMDHENMFWYRQDPGLGLRLIYFSYDVKMKEKGDIPEGYSVSREKKERFSLILESASTNQTSMYLCASSLWSTGMLLYNSPLHFGNGTRLTVT.

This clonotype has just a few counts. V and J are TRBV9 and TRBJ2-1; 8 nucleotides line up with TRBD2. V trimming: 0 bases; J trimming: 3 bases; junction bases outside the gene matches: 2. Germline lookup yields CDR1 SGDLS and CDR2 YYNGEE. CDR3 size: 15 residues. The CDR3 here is CASSVESGSYNEQFF. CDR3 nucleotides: TGTGCCAGCAGCGTAGAAAGCGGGAGCTACAATGAGCAGTTCTTC.

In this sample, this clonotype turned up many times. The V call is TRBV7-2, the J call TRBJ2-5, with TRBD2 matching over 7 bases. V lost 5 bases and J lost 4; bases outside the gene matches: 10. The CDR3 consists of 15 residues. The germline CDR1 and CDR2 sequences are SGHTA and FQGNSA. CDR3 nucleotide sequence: TGTGCCAGCAGCAGCCGCGGGAGTAACGGAGAGACCCAGTACTTC. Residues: CASSSRGSNGETQYF.

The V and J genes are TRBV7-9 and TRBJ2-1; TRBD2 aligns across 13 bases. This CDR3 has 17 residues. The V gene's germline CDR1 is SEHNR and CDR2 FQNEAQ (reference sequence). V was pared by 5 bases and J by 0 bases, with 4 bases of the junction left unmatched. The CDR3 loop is CASSERTSGSSYNEQFF. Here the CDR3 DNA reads TGTGCCAGCAGCGAGAGGACTAGCGGGAGCTCCTACAATGAGCAGTTCTTC.

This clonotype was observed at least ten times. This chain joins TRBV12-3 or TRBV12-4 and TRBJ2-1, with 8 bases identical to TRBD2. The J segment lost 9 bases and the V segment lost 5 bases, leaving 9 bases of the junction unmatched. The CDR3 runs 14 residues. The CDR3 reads CASSPGLGTSEQFF. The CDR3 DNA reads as TGTGCCAGCAGTCCGGGACTAGGGACTAGTGAGCAGTTCTTC.

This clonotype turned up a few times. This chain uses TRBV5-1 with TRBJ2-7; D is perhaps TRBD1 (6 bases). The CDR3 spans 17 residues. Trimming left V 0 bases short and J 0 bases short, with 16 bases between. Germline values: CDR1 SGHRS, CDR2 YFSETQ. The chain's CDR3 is CASSLGVAGVISYEQYF. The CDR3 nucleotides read TGCGCCAGCAGCTTGGGCGTCGCAGGGGTCATCTCCTACGAGCAGTACTTC.

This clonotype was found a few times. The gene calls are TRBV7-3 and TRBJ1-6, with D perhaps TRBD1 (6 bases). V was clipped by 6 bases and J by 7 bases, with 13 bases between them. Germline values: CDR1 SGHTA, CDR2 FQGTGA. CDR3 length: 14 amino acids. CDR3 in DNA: TGTGCCAGCAGTCCGGGGACAACCAATTCACCCCTCCACTTT. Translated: CASSPGTTNSPLHF.

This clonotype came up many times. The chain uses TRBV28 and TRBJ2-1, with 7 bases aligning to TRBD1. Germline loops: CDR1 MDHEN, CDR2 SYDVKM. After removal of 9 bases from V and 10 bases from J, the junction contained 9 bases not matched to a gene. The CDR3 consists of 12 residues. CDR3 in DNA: TGTGCCAGGCGCGACAGGGCCCGGGAGCAGTTCTTC. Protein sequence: CARRDRAREQFF.

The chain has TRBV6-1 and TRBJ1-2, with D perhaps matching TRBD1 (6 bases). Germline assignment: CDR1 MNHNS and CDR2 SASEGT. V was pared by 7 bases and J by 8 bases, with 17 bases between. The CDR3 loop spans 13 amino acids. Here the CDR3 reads CASTPEGGLGYTF. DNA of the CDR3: TGTGCCAGCACCCCGGAGGGGGGTCTGGGCTACACCTTC.

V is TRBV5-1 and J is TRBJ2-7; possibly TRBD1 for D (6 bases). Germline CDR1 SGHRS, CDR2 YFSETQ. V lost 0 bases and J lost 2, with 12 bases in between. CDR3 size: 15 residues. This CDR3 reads CASSLVGTKPYEQYF. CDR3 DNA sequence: TGCGCCAGCAGCTTGGTTGGGACAAAACCCTACGAGCAGTACTTC.

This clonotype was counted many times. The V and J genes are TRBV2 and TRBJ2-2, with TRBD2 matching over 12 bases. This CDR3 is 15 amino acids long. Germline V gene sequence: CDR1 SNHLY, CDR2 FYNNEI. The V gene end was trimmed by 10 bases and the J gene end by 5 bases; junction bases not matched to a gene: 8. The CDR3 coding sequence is TGTGCCATCGCCCTGGGGACTAGCGGGACCGGGGAGCTGTTTTTT. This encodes CAIALGTSGTGELFF.

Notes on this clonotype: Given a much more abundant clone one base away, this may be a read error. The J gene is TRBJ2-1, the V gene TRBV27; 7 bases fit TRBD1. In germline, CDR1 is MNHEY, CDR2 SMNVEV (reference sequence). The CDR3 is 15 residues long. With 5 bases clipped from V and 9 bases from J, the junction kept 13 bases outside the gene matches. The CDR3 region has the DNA TGTGCCAGCAGTGCGACAGGGATAGGTTGGAGTGAGCAGTTCTTC. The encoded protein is CASSATGIGWSEQFF.

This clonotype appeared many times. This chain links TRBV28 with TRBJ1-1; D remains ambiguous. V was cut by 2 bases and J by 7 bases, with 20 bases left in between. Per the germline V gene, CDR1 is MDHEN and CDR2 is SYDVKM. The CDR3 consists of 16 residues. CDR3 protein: CASSLTLRLRVGEAFF. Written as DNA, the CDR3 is TGTGCCAGCAGTTTAACTTTACGATTGCGGGTCGGTGAAGCTTTCTTT.

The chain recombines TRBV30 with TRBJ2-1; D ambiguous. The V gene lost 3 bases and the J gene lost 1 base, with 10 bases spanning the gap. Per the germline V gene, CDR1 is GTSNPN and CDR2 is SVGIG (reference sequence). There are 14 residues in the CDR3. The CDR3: CAWSAGRSYNEQFF. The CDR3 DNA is TGTGCCTGGAGCGCAGGAAGGTCCTACAATGAGCAGTTCTTC.

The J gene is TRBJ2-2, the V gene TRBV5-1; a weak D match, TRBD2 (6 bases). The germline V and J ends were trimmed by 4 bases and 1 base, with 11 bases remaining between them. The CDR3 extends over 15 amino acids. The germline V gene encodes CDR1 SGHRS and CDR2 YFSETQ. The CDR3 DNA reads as TGCGCCAGCAGCCAAAGAGCGGGGAACACCGGGGAGCTGTTTTTT. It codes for CASSQRAGNTGELFF. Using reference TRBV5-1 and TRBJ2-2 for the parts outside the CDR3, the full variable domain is KAGVTQTPRYLIKTRGQQVTLSCSPISGHRSVSWYQQTPGQGLQFLFEYFSETQRNKGNFPGRFSGRQFSNSRSEMNVSTLELGDSALYLCASSQRAGNTGELFFGEGSRLTVL.

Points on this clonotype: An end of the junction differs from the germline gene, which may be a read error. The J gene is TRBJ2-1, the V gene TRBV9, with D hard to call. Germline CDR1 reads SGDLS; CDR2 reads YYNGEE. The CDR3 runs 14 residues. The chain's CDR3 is CARSVGSLGNEQFF. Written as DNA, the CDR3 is TGTGCCCGCAGCGTAGGCTCCTTGGGAAATGAGCAGTTCTTC.

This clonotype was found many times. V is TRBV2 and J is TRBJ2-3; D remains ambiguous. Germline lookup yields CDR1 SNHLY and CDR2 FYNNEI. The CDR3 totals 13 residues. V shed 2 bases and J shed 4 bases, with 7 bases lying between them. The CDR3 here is CASSESLPDTQYF. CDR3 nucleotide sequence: TGTGCCAGCAGTGAAAGTCTCCCAGATACGCAGTATTTT.